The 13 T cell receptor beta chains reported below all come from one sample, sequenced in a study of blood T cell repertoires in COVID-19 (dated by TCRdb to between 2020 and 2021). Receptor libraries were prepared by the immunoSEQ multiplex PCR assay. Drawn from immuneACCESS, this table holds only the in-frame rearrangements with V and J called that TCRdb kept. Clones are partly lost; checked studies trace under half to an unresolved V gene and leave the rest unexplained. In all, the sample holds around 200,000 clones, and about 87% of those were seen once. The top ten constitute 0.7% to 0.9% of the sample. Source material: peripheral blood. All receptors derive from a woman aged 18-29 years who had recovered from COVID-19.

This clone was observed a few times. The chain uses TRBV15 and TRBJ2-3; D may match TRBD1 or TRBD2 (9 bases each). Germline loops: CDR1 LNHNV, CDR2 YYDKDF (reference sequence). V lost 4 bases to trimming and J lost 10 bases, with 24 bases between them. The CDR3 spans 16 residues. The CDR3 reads CATSKTGGVAGVPQYF. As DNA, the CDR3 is TGTGCCACCAGCAAGACAGGGGGGGTAGCGGGAGTTCCGCAGTATTTT.

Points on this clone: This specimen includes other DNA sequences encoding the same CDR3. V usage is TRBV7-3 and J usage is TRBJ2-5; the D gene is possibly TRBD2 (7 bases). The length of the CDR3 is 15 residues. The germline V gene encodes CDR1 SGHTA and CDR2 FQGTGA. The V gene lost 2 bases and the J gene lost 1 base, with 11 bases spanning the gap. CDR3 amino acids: CASSLGGGGQETQYF. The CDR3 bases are TGTGCCAGCAGCTTAGGGGGCGGGGGCCAAGAGACCCAGTACTTC.

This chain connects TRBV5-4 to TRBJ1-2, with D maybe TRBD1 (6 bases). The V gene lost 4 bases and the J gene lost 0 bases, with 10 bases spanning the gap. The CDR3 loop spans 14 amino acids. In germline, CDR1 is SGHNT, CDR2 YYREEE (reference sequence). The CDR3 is CASSRQGTNYGYTF. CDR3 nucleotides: TGTGCCAGCAGCCGTCAGGGGACTAACTATGGCTACACCTTC.

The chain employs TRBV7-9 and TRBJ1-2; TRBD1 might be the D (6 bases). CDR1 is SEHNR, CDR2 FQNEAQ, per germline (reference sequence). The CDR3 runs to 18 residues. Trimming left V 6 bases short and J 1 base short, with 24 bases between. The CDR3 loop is CASRSGGRTLFINYGYTF. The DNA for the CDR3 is TGTGCCAGCAGGTCCGGGGGGCGAACCCTTTTTATTAACTATGGCTACACCTTC.

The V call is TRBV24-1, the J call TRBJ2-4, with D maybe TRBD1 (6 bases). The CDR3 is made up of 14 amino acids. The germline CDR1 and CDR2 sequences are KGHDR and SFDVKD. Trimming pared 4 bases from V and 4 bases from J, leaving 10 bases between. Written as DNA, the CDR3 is TGTGCCACCAGTGACCGGACAGTGAAAAACATTCAGTACTTC. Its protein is CATSDRTVKNIQYF.

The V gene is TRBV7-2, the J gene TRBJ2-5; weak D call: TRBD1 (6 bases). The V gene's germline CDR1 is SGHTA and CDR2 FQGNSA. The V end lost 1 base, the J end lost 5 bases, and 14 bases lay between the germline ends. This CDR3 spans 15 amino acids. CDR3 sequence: CASSLGGRTAETQYF. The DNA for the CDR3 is TGTGCCAGCAGCTTAGGGGGTCGGACAGCTGAGACCCAGTACTTC.

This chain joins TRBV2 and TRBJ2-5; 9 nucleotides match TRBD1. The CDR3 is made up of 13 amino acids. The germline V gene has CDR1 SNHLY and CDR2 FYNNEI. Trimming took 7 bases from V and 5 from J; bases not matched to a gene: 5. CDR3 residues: CASTTGGWETQYF. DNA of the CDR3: TGTGCCAGCACGACAGGGGGATGGGAGACCCAGTACTTC.

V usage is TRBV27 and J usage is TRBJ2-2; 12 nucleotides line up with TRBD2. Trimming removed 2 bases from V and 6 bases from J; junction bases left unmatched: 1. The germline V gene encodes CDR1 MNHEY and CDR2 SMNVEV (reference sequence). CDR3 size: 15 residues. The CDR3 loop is CASSLLAGGAGELFF. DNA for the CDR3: TGTGCCAGCAGTTTACTAGCGGGAGGGGCCGGGGAGCTGTTTTTT.

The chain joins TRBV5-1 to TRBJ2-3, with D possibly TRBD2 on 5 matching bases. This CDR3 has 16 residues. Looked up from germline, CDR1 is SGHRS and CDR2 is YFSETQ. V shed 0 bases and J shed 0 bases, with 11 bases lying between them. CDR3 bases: TGCGCCAGCAGCTTGGCCTTTGGCGGGAGCACAGATACGCAGTATTTT. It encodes CASSLAFGGSTDTQYF.

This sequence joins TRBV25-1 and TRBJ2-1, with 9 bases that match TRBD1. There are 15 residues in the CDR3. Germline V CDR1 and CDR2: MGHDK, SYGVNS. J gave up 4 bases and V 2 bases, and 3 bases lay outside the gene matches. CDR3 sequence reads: CASSERDRVYNEQFF. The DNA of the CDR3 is TGTGCCAGCAGTGAAAGGGACAGGGTTTACAATGAGCAGTTCTTC.

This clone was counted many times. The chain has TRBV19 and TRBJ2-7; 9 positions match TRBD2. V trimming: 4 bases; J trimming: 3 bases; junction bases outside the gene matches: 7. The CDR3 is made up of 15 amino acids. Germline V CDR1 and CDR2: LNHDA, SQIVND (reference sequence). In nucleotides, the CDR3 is TGTGCCAGTAGTACCACCGGGACTAGCAACTACGAGCAGTACTTC. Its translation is CASSTTGTSNYEQYF.

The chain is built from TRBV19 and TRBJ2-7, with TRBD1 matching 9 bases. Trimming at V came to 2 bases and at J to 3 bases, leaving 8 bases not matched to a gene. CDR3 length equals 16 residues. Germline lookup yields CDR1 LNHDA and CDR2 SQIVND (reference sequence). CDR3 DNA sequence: TGTGCCAGTAGTATAACGGCCGGGACAGGGTTCTACGAGCAGTACTTC. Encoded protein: CASSITAGTGFYEQYF. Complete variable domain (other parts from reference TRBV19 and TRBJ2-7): DGGITQSPKYLFRKEGQNVTLSCEQNLNHDAMYWYRQDPGQGLRLIYYSQIVNDFQKGDIAEGYSVSREKKESFPLTVTSAQKNPTAFYLCASSITAGTGFYEQYFGPGTRLTVT.

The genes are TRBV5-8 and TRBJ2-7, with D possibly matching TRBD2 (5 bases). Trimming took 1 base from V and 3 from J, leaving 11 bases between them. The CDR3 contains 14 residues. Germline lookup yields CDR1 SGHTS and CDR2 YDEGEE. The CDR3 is CASSLSAGDYEQYF. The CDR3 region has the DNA TGTGCCAGCAGCTTGTCGGCGGGCGACTACGAGCAGTACTTC.